Each of the 5 T cell receptor beta chains below was sequenced from the same sample in a study of human T cells and chemical hapten exposure. Time point described: pre-sensitization, week 0. Treatment in this sample: therapeutic diphenylcyclopropenone sensitization with weekly scalp DPC. From the RACE reads, TCRdb called clonotypes with MiXCR, one entry per CDR3 protein. The data hold approximately 260,000 distinct CDR3 sequences, with about 7.7% observed a single time. Material: whole blood, obtained in connection with sensitization to the hapten diphenylcyclopropenone (DPC). The origin of the receptors is a man younger than 35 with alopecia areata. Some clones in this sample may be carry-over from other donors' samples.

The gene calls are TRBV6-6 and TRBJ1-1; D not certain. The CDR3 has 13 residues. Germline V gene lookup returns CDR1 MNHNY and CDR2 SVGAGI (reference sequence). Between the trimmed V and J ends, which lost 5 bases and 0 bases, there was a span of 7 bases. CDR3 nucleotides: TGTGCCAGCAGTGATACAGTGAACACTGAAGCTTTCTTT. Translating it yields CASSDTVNTEAFF.

V and J are TRBV5-6 and TRBJ1-1, with D unclear. The V end was cut by 4 bases, the J end by 0 bases, with 16 bases between. CDR3 length equals 16 residues. CDR1 is SGHDT, CDR2 YYEEEE, per germline. CDR3 sequence: CASSPATAFMNTEAFF. In DNA, the CDR3 is TGTGCCAGCAGCCCGGCTACAGCCTTCATGAACACTGAAGCTTTCTTT.

V usage is TRBV4-3 and J usage is TRBJ2-2; 9 nucleotides agree with TRBD1. Germline V CDR1 and CDR2: LGHNA, YSLEER. The CDR3 consists of 17 residues. Trimming at V came to 1 base and at J to 4 bases, leaving 7 bases not matched to a gene. CDR3 region: CASSQGLNRGRTGELFF. DNA of the CDR3: TGCGCCAGCAGCCAAGGTCTGAACAGGGGGCGCACCGGGGAGCTGTTTTTT.

The rearrangement links TRBV6-9 to TRBJ2-7; D is undetermined. The germline CDR1 and CDR2 sequences are MNHGY and SVAAGI. V lost 4 bases to trimming and J lost 4 bases, with 5 bases between them. There are 11 residues in the CDR3. CDR3 loop: CASSWLYEQYF. The CDR3 DNA reads TGTGCCAGCAGTTGGCTTTACGAGCAGTACTTC.

This clonotype showed up just a few times. This chain joins TRBV9 and TRBJ2-1; D may be TRBD2 (6 bases). CDR3 length: 16 amino acids. V was clipped by 2 bases and J by 12 bases, with 24 bases between them. Germline CDR1 is SGDLS and CDR2 is YYNGEE. Written as DNA, the CDR3 is TGTGCCAGCAGCGTTAGTGGGGAGGCAGTCCGATTTGGGCAGTTCTTC. Its translation: CASSVSGEAVRFGQFF.